The 8 T cell receptor beta chains below all came from one sample that was sequenced in a study of blood T cell repertoires in COVID-19. TCRdb's copy holds only in-frame clones and misses some; the assay was immunoSEQ multiplex PCR. The profile shows approximately 210,000 clones, 84% of them singletons. Sequenced sample: peripheral blood. The receptors here all came from an elderly woman with COVID-19, enrolled during active disease.

This sequence joins TRBV6-6 and TRBJ1-5, with D perhaps TRBD1 (5 bases). Germline V CDR1 and CDR2: MNHNY, SVGAGI (reference sequence). V dropped 11 bases and J dropped 0 bases, with 11 bases sitting between them. The CDR3 extends over 13 amino acids. The CDR3 protein is CAVRAYSNQPQHF. In nucleotides, the CDR3 is TGTGCCGTCAGGGCCTATAGCAATCAGCCCCAGCATTTT.

DNA of the CDR3: TGTGCCAGCAGTTCCCCAGGACAGGGGGGCTATGGCTACACCTTC. Its translation is CASSSPGQGGYGYTF. The chain links TRBV28 to TRBJ1-2, with 10 bases that match TRBD1. V lost 4 bases to trimming and J lost 4 bases; unmatched junction nucleotides: 6. This CDR3 spans 15 amino acids. CDR1 and CDR2 from the germline V gene are MDHEN and SYDVKM.

This rearrangement joins TRBV9 to TRBJ2-3; 9 positions agree with TRBD2. There are 18 residues in the CDR3. CDR1 and CDR2 (germline): SGDLS, YYNGEE. J was trimmed by 4 bases and V by 4 bases; bases with no gene match: 16. CDR3 residues: CASSPLEGLAGSSDTQYF. DNA of the CDR3: TGTGCCAGCAGCCCCCTGGAGGGTCTAGCGGGGTCCTCAGATACGCAGTATTTT.

The chain has TRBV29-1 and TRBJ1-2; D gene unclear. Germline values: CDR1 SQVTM, CDR2 ANQGSEA. Trimming took off 1 base at V and 3 bases at J, with 9 bases between the two ends. CDR3 length: 13 amino acids. The chain's CDR3 is CSVEGVDYYGYTF. The DNA of the CDR3 is TGCAGCGTTGAAGGTGTCGACTACTATGGCTACACCTTC.

The CDR3 DNA sequence: TGTGCCAGCAGTTCGCACAGGGGCGGCTACACCTTC. Amino acids: CASSSHRGGYTF. This chain links TRBV27 with TRBJ1-2, with TRBD1 matching over 7 bases. Germline-derived CDR1 and CDR2 are MNHEY and SMNVEV (reference sequence). Unmatched junction bases numbered 4, after V lost 4 bases and J lost 8 bases. This CDR3 comprises 12 residues.

This clone was recorded only once. The same CDR3 also results from other DNA sequences found in this sample. The genes are TRBV6-5 and TRBJ1-5; 7 positions agree with TRBD1. The trim removed 6 bases at V and 0 bases at J, leaving 5 bases unmatched. Germline CDR1 is MNHEY and CDR2 is SVGAGI. CDR3 length: 15 amino acids. CDR3 nucleotide sequence: TGTGCCAGCAGCCGCGGACAGGCTAGCAATCAGCCCCAGCATTTT. It translates to CASSRGQASNQPQHF.

This clone was found a few times. The V call is TRBV12-3 or TRBV12-4, the J call TRBJ1-3; D ambiguous. V was shortened by 4 bases and J by 7 bases, with 11 bases between the two germline ends. The CDR3 has 13 residues. The CDR3 is CASSSRVLNTIYF. The CDR3 DNA reads TGTGCCAGCAGTTCCCGGGTTCTCAACACCATATATTTT.

The chain has TRBV7-9 and TRBJ2-2, with a weak D call TRBD2 (6 bases). Trimming stripped 3 bases from V and 0 bases from J, with 8 bases between. The V gene's germline CDR1 is SEHNR and CDR2 FQNEAQ (reference sequence). CDR3 length: 15 residues. CDR3 coding DNA: TGTGCCAGCAGCTTCTCGGGGGCGAACACCGGGGAGCTGTTTTTT. This gives the protein CASSFSGANTGELFF.